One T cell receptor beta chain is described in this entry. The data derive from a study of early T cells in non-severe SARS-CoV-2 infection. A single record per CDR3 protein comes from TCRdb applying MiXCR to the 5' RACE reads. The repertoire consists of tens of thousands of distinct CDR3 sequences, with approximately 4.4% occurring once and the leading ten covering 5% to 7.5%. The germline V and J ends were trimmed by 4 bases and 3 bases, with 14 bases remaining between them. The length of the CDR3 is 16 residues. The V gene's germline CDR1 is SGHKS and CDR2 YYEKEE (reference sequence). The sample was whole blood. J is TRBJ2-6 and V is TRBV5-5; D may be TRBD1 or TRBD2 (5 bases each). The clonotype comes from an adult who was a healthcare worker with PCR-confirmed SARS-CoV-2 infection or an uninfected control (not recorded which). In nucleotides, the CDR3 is TGTGCCAGCAGCCCCTTTTGGGGGAGTGGGGCCAACGTCCTGACTTTC. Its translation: CASSPFWGSGANVLTF.